These 19 T cell receptor beta chains came from one sample sequenced in a study of T cell responses to AZD1222 COVID-19 vaccine. The method was immunoSEQ multiplex PCR; TCRdb's version includes in-frame clones alone and lacks a portion of them. Among 130,000 or so clones listed, approximately 90% were seen once. The specimen was peripheral blood, collected 28 days after the second AZD1222 dose. The source of these receptors is an adult who received the AZD1222 COVID-19 vaccine.

The chain couples TRBV7-9 to TRBJ2-1; no reliable D call. The CDR3 sequence is 12 residues long. V shed 5 bases and J shed 7 bases, with 9 bases lying between them. The V gene's germline CDR1 is SEHNR and CDR2 FQNEAQ (reference sequence). The CDR3 DNA is TGTGCCAGCAGCCACTCCGGGAATGAGCAGTTCTTC. Amino acids: CASSHSGNEQFF.

This chain uses TRBV29-1 with TRBJ2-7; D is ambiguous. The CDR3 has 14 amino acids. The germline CDR1 and CDR2 sequences are SQVTM and ANQGSEA. The germline V and J ends were trimmed by 4 bases and 0 bases, with 13 bases remaining between them. The DNA of the CDR3 is TGCAGCGTTGCGGTAAGACAAAGCTCCTACGAGCAGTACTTC. Translation: CSVAVRQSSYEQYF.

A note on this clone: A read error may explain this, as a much larger clone is one base away. This same CDR3 is encoded by further DNA sequences in the sample. The chain links TRBV7-8 to TRBJ2-1, with D possibly matching TRBD2 (6 bases). Per germline, CDR1 SGHVS and CDR2 FQNEAQ. The CDR3 consists of 15 residues. The CDR3 DNA follows: TGCGCCAGCAGCTTAGCGGCGGGAACCTACAATGAGCAGTTCTTC. The encoded protein is CASSLAAGTYNEQFF. Based on the CDR3 plus reference TRBV7-8 and TRBJ2-1, the full variable domain is GAGVSQSPRYKVAKRGQDVALRCDPISGHVSLFWYQQALGQGPEFLTYFQNEAQLDKSGLPSDRFFAERPEGSVSTLKIQRTQQEDSAVYLCASSLAAGTYNEQFFGPGTRLTVL.

This sequence joins TRBV27 and TRBJ1-1; perhaps TRBD1 as D (5 bases). V was pared by 2 bases and J by 5 bases, with 15 bases between. CDR3 size: 15 residues. Germline CDR1 reads MNHEY; CDR2 reads SMNVEV (reference sequence). Here the CDR3 DNA reads TGTGCCAGCAGTTTAGTCGCGGGACGGGTGACTGAAGCTTTCTTT. Translation: CASSLVAGRVTEAFF.

The J gene is TRBJ2-7, the V gene TRBV9; weak D call: TRBD2 (5 bases). Trimming took off 5 bases at V and 3 bases at J, with 18 bases between the two ends. CDR3 length: 15 residues. From germline, CDR1 is SGDLS and CDR2 YYNGEE. The CDR3 loop is CASSTGTAFDYEQYF. The CDR3 bases are TGTGCCAGCAGTACGGGAACAGCGTTTGACTACGAGCAGTACTTC.

V gene TRBV5-4 combines with J gene TRBJ1-2; no clear D. The CDR3 is made up of 11 amino acids. Trimming cost V 3 bases and J 8 bases, with 8 bases left between them. From germline, CDR1 is SGHNT and CDR2 YYREEE (reference sequence). CDR3 protein: CASSSGYGYTF. The CDR3 nucleotides read TGTGCCAGCAGCTCGGGCTACGGCTACACCTTC.

V gene TRBV5-1 combines with J gene TRBJ2-6; 8 bases match TRBD1. The CDR3 consists of 16 residues. Trimming at V came to 4 bases and at J to 0 bases, leaving 3 bases not matched to a gene. Germline CDR1 reads SGHRS; CDR2 reads YFSETQ. In nucleotides, the CDR3 is TGCGCCAGCAGCCGGGACAGGCTCTCTGGGGCCAACGTCCTGACTTTC. Protein product: CASSRDRLSGANVLTF.

Only one count was recorded for this clone. The chain couples TRBV6-5 to TRBJ1-1, with TRBD1 matching over 8 bases. This CDR3 is 13 amino acids long. V shed 3 bases, J shed 4 bases, and the junction held 1 base outside the gene matches. Germline V lookup: CDR1 MNHEY, CDR2 SVGAGI. The CDR3 protein is CASSYDRGTEAFF. The CDR3 DNA is TGTGCCAGCAGTTATGACAGGGGCACTGAAGCTTTCTTT.

About this clone: The sample has other DNA sequences that encode this CDR3 too. The chain employs TRBV9 and TRBJ1-6, with no clear D. Germline assignment: CDR1 SGDLS and CDR2 YYNGEE. There are 16 residues in the CDR3. Trimming took off 0 bases at V and 0 bases at J, with 7 bases between the two ends. The CDR3 nucleotides are TGTGCCAGCAGCGTAGGCGGGAGCTCCTATAATTCACCCCTCCACTTT. Amino acid sequence: CASSVGGSSYNSPLHF.

The gene calls are TRBV27 and TRBJ1-1; 8 bases agree with TRBD1. The CDR3 runs to 13 residues. Germline lookup yields CDR1 MNHEY and CDR2 SMNVEV (reference sequence). J gave up 4 bases and V 8 bases, and 6 bases lay outside the gene matches. The chain's CDR3 is CASWTGLGTEAFF. The CDR3 DNA sequence: TGTGCCAGCTGGACAGGGTTGGGCACTGAAGCTTTCTTT.

The rearrangement uses TRBV3-1 (or the pseudogene TRBV3-2) and TRBJ1-3; D possibly corresponds to TRBD1 (6 bases). CDR1 and CDR2 (germline): LGHDT, YNNKEL (reference sequence). This CDR3 is 16 amino acids long. V was pared by 4 bases and J by 5 bases, with 18 bases between. Here the CDR3 reads CASSRRQAGGRNTIYF. The CDR3 region has the DNA TGTGCCAGCAGCCGCCGACAGGCCGGCGGGAGAAACACCATATATTTT.

The V call is TRBV15, the J call TRBJ1-4; 8 bases map to TRBD1. This CDR3 contains 14 residues. Germline values: CDR1 LNHNV, CDR2 YYDKDF (reference sequence). The ends lost 4 bases at V and 4 bases at J; junction bases unmatched: 2. The CDR3 coding sequence is TGTGCCACCAGCAAGGGACAGGATAATGAAAAACTGTTTTTT. Translated: CATSKGQDNEKLFF.

This rearrangement joins TRBV3-1 (or the pseudogene TRBV3-2) to TRBJ1-3; TRBD1 is a possible D gene (6 bases). Germline CDR1 reads LGHDT; CDR2 reads YNNKEL (reference sequence). The CDR3 length is 15 residues. Trimming took off 7 bases at V and 2 bases at J, with 15 bases between the two ends. CDR3 in amino acids: CASIGQPWAGNTIYF. CDR3 nucleotides: TGTGCCAGCATAGGACAGCCCTGGGCTGGAAACACCATATATTTT.

The rearrangement joins TRBV28 to TRBJ2-5; TRBD1 matches at 7 bases. The CDR3 sequence is 13 residues long. Germline V CDR1 and CDR2: MDHEN, SYDVKM. Unmatched junction bases numbered 6, after V lost 6 bases and J lost 5 bases. CDR3 bases: TGTGCCAGCAGCCAGACAGGGAGTGAGACCCAGTACTTC. Its translation is CASSQTGSETQYF.

The V gene is TRBV28, the J gene TRBJ2-5, with 7 positions matching TRBD2. CDR3 length: 13 residues. Germline V gene lookup returns CDR1 MDHEN and CDR2 SYDVKM. The V gene end was trimmed by 7 bases and the J gene end by 5 bases; junction bases not matched to a gene: 7. Here the CDR3 reads CASIGGSRETQYF. DNA of the CDR3: TGTGCCAGCATAGGCGGGAGCCGGGAGACCCAGTACTTC.

V and J are TRBV3-1 (or the pseudogene TRBV3-2) and TRBJ2-7; 14 nucleotides match TRBD2. Trimming at V came to 1 base and at J to 5 bases, leaving 4 bases not matched to a gene. The germline gives CDR1 LGHDT, CDR2 YNNKEL (reference sequence). The CDR3 covers 16 residues. CDR3: CASSQVGTSGSNEQYF. The CDR3 coding sequence is TGTGCCAGCAGCCAAGTTGGGACTAGCGGGAGTAACGAGCAGTACTTC.

The V gene is TRBV27, the J gene TRBJ1-2; TRBD1 matches 7 bases. The J segment lost 8 bases and the V segment lost 4 bases, leaving 7 bases of the junction unmatched. The V gene's germline CDR1 is MNHEY and CDR2 SMNVEV (reference sequence). The CDR3 is made up of 13 amino acids. The CDR3: CASSSPGGRGYTF. CDR3 nucleotide sequence: TGTGCCAGCAGTTCCCCAGGGGGACGAGGCTACACCTTC.

The genes are TRBV6-2 or TRBV6-3 and TRBJ2-7; maybe TRBD2 (6 bases). The CDR3 length is 15 residues. Germline V lookup: CDR1 MNHEY, CDR2 SVGEGT. The ends were cut back, 5 bases at V and 1 base at J, with 15 bases in the middle. As DNA, the CDR3 is TGTGCCAGCAGTCTACTCCGGGGGTCGTCCTACGAGCAGTACTTC. This translates into CASSLLRGSSYEQYF.

This clone was seen a single time. This sequence joins TRBV18 and TRBJ2-7; 7 nucleotides match TRBD1. V lost 6 bases, J lost 5 bases, and 7 bases stayed unmatched. Germline CDR1 is KGHSH and CDR2 is LQKENI. The CDR3 is 13 amino acids. CDR3: CASSPDRYNEQYF. The CDR3, as DNA: TGTGCCAGCTCCCCGGACAGGTATAACGAGCAGTACTTC. Using reference TRBV18 and TRBJ2-7 for the parts outside the CDR3, the full variable domain is NAGVMQNPRHLVRRRGQEARLRCSPMKGHSHVYWYRQLPEEGLKFMVYLQKENIIDESGMPKERFSAEFPKEGPSILRIQQVVRGDSAAYFCASSPDRYNEQYFGPGTRLTVT.